This entry lists 21 T cell receptor beta chains sequenced from one sample in a study of T cell repertoires in cytomegalovirus infection. TCRdb recomputed calls from the reads with MiXCR, one row per CDR3 protein. The table includes a few hundred thousand distinct CDR3 sequences, 26% detected once. Sequencing used PBMCs. The receptors shown here come from a human donor in good health (CMV status not recorded). Some clones in this sample may be carry-over from other donors' samples.

The chain employs TRBV6-1 and TRBJ2-3; 7 bases match TRBD1. Germline CDR1 and CDR2: MNHNS and SASEGT. V shed 6 bases and J 6 bases; nucleotides not matched to a gene: 12. This CDR3 is 15 amino acids long. The CDR3 region is CASRVQGQAGDTQYF. DNA for the CDR3: TGTGCCAGCAGAGTCCAAGGACAGGCCGGTGATACGCAGTATTTT.

J is TRBJ2-3 and V is TRBV6-8; D is perhaps TRBD1 (5 bases). Trimming removed 8 bases at V and 4 bases at J, with 13 bases between. Germline CDR1 and CDR2: MNHGY and SAAAGT. The CDR3 runs 13 residues. DNA of the CDR3: TGTGCCAGCGCTAGGGGAATTGCAGATACGCAGTATTTT. It specifies CASARGIADTQYF.

This clonotype was detected a few times. The chain is built from TRBV11-2 and TRBJ2-5; 13 bases line up with TRBD2. The CDR3 loop spans 16 amino acids. Per the germline V gene, CDR1 is SGHAT and CDR2 is FQNNGV. With 3 bases clipped from V and 5 bases from J, the junction kept 6 bases outside the gene matches. CDR3 sequence (DNA): TGTGCCAGCAGCTTCCGGACTAGCGGGAGTTTGGAGACCCAGTACTTC. It yields the protein CASSFRTSGSLETQYF.

A remark on this clonotype: A read error may produce the germline difference seen at one junction end. V and J are TRBV7-2 and TRBJ2-3; 8 nucleotides agree with TRBD2. This CDR3 contains 18 residues. The V gene's germline CDR1 is SGHTA and CDR2 FQGNSA. The CDR3 protein is CASSYNSGKEDYTDTRYF. CDR3 in DNA: TGTGCCAGCAGCTATAATAGCGGGAAAGAGGATTACACAGATACGCGGTATTTT. Full variable domain (remainder filled in from reference TRBV7-2 and TRBJ2-3): GAGVSQSPSNKVTEKGKDVELRCDPISGHTALYWYRQSLGQGLEFLIYFQGNSAPDKSGLPSDRFSAERTGGSVSTLTIQRTQQEDSAVYLCASSYNSGKEDYTDTRYFGPGTRLTVL.

This clonotype turned up a few times. This chain links TRBV7-2 with TRBJ1-4, with D perhaps TRBD1 (5 bases). Germline V gives CDR1 SGHTA, CDR2 FQGNSA. The CDR3 length is 13 residues. Trimming removed 8 bases from V and 5 bases from J, with 12 bases in between. This CDR3 is CASQRGENEKLFF. The CDR3 DNA is TGTGCCAGCCAACGGGGGGAAAATGAAAAACTGTTTTTT. The complete variable domain, with remaining parts taken from reference TRBV7-2 and TRBJ1-4, reads GAGVSQSPSNKVTEKGKDVELRCDPISGHTALYWYRQSLGQGLEFLIYFQGNSAPDKSGLPSDRFSAERTGGSVSTLTIQRTQQEDSAVYLCASQRGENEKLFFGSGTQLSVL.

The V call is TRBV24-1, the J call TRBJ2-1, with a weak D call TRBD2 (6 bases). V lost 1 base and J 4 bases, leaving 13 bases between the germline ends. The length of the CDR3 is 16 residues. Germline-derived CDR1 and CDR2 are KGHDR and SFDVKD. The CDR3 loop reads CATSDFPGTAYNEQFF. As DNA, the CDR3 is TGTGCCACCAGTGATTTCCCCGGGACTGCGTACAATGAGCAGTTCTTC.

The chain has TRBV7-9 and TRBJ1-3; D might be TRBD1 (5 bases). Germline-derived CDR1 and CDR2 are SEHNR and FQNEAQ (reference sequence). The V end lost 4 bases, the J end lost 0 bases, and 13 bases lay between the germline ends. The CDR3 covers 16 residues. CDR3 DNA: TGTGCCAGCAGCTACCGGGACGCTATCTCTGGAAACACCATATATTTT. It specifies CASSYRDAISGNTIYF.

The J gene is TRBJ2-4, the V gene TRBV11-2, with D unresolved. The CDR3 loop spans 15 amino acids. Trimming pared 3 bases from V and 2 bases from J, leaving 11 bases between. Looked up from germline, CDR1 is SGHAT and CDR2 is FQNNGV. This CDR3 is CASSFYRASKNIQYF. In DNA form, the CDR3 reads TGTGCCAGCAGCTTTTACCGGGCCTCCAAAAACATTCAGTACTTC.

The V and J genes are TRBV6-5 and TRBJ2-5, with D perhaps TRBD1 or TRBD2 (7 bases each). V lost 2 bases, J lost 2 bases, and 15 bases lay in between. The CDR3 totals 16 residues. Per germline, CDR1 MNHEY and CDR2 SVGAGI. The DNA for the CDR3 is TGTGCCAGCAGTTACCTGACAGGGAGGGGGCAAGAGACCCAGTACTTC. Residues: CASSYLTGRGQETQYF.

This chain joins TRBV28 and TRBJ1-1, with 9 bases matching TRBD1. This CDR3 contains 15 residues. CDR1 MDHEN and CDR2 SYDVKM come from the germline V gene. V dropped 3 bases and J dropped 5; count of bases not matched to a gene: 7. The CDR3 nucleotides are TGTGCCAGCAGTTTCGACAGGGGGGGTTGGACTGAAGCTTTCTTT. Protein: CASSFDRGGWTEAFF.

The gene calls are TRBV27 and TRBJ1-4, with unresolved D. This CDR3 is built from 18 residues. Germline CDR1 reads MNHEY; CDR2 reads SMNVEV (reference sequence). V gave up 0 bases and J gave up 1 base, with 15 bases separating them. CDR3 bases: TGTGCCAGCAGTTTATCTTGGCAGACCCGAAGAACTAATGAAAAACTGTTTTTT. This gives the protein CASSLSWQTRRTNEKLFF. Full variable domain (outside the CDR3, taken from reference TRBV27 and TRBJ1-4): EAQVTQNPRYLITVTGKKLTVTCSQNMNHEYMSWYRQDPGLGLRQIYYSMNVEVTDKGDVPEGYKVSRKEKRNFPLILESPSPNQTSLYFCASSLSWQTRRTNEKLFFGSGTQLSVL.

V and J are TRBV7-6 and TRBJ1-1; D unresolved. CDR1 SGHVS and CDR2 FNYEAQ come from the germline V gene. This CDR3 has 15 amino acids. V lost 1 base to trimming and J lost 1 base, with 10 bases between them. The CDR3 here is CASSLGWRRNTEAFF. CDR3 DNA sequence: TGTGCCAGCAGCTTAGGTTGGCGGCGGAACACTGAAGCTTTCTTT.

The count of this clonotype is one. The chain links TRBV4-3 to TRBJ2-2, with D perhaps matching TRBD2 (6 bases). This CDR3 has 17 amino acids. Germline CDR1 LGHNA, CDR2 YSLEER. The V end was cut by 0 bases, the J end by 3 bases, with 14 bases between. In nucleotides, the CDR3 is TGCGCCAGCAGCCAAGATCTCCCCGGGAGCTACACCGGGGAGCTGTTTTTT. It codes for CASSQDLPGSYTGELFF.

Only a few counts were recorded for this clonotype. The chain joins TRBV6-5 to TRBJ2-5; D may be TRBD1 or TRBD2 (9 bases each). Trimming pared 5 bases from V and 5 bases from J, leaving 30 bases between. Germline CDR1 is MNHEY and CDR2 is SVGAGI. This CDR3 has 19 residues. The CDR3 here is CASSPTGGHRGLAMETQYF. As DNA, the CDR3 is TGTGCCAGCAGTCCTACAGGGGGCCACCGGGGACTAGCTATGGAGACCCAGTACTTC.

The chain combines TRBV5-6 with TRBJ2-1; D ambiguous. This CDR3 has 11 residues. Germline lookup yields CDR1 SGHDT and CDR2 YYEEEE. Between the trimmed V and J ends, which lost 3 bases and 6 bases, there was a span of 4 bases. In DNA, the CDR3 is TGTGCCAGCAGCTACTTCAATGAGCAGTTCTTC. Translation gives CASSYFNEQFF.

CDR3 in DNA: TGCAGTGCTAGCGTCACAAACACTGAAGCTTTCTTT. Translated, it gives CSASVTNTEAFF. The genes are TRBV20-1 and TRBJ1-1; D remains unclear. The ends were cut back, 3 bases at V and 2 bases at J, with 7 bases in the middle. Germline V gives CDR1 DFQATT, CDR2 SNEGSKA (reference sequence). The CDR3 runs to 12 residues.

In this sample, this clonotype turned up a few times. The junction shows a germline mismatch at one end, possibly a read error. The chain carries TRBV7-9 and TRBJ1-6; tentatively, D is TRBD1 (5 bases). The CDR3 consists of 14 residues. CDR1 SEHNR and CDR2 FQNEAQ come from the germline V gene (reference sequence). The CDR3 sequence is CASDRGSNNSPLHF. In DNA, the CDR3 is TGTGCCAGCGACCGGGGCTCCAATAATTCACCCCTCCACTTT.

This clonotype showed up just a few times. The chain carries TRBV10-3 and TRBJ2-1; 8 bases are shared with TRBD2. This CDR3 is 16 amino acids long. Looked up from germline, CDR1 is ENHRY and CDR2 is SYGVKD. Trimming cost V 2 bases and J 6 bases; bases outside gene matches: 9. In DNA form, the CDR3 reads TGTGCCATCAGTGAGCCCCCCGGGACTAGTGGCAATGAGCAGTTCTTC. This translates into CAISEPPGTSGNEQFF.

The J gene is TRBJ2-2, the V gene TRBV12-5; D call uncertain. This CDR3 is 14 amino acids long. CDR1 is LGHNT and CDR2 is FRNRAP in the germline V gene. V dropped 5 bases and J dropped 5 bases, with 12 bases sitting between them. Here the CDR3 DNA reads TGTGCTAGTGGTGATGGGTCTCTGACCGGGGAGCTGTTTTTT. Its translation: CASGDGSLTGELFF.

This clonotype has just a few counts. The V gene is TRBV6-2 or TRBV6-3, the J gene TRBJ1-5, with D hard to call. V was cut by 2 bases and J by 6 bases, with 5 bases left in between. The CDR3 runs 12 residues. Germline CDR1 reads MNHEY; CDR2 reads SVGEGT. The CDR3 protein is CASSYIGQPQHF. The CDR3 DNA is TGTGCCAGCAGTTACATAGGTCAGCCCCAGCATTTT.

The J gene is TRBJ2-1, the V gene TRBV5-1, with TRBD2 identical over 12 bases. In germline, CDR1 is SGHRS, CDR2 YFSETQ. V lost 4 bases and J lost 0; bases outside the gene matches: 20. The CDR3 totals 22 residues. For the CDR3, the DNA is TGCGCCAGCAGCAAGGGGACTTCGAGACTAGCGGGAGAAAGGGGCTCCTACAATGAGCAGTTCTTC. It specifies CASSKGTSRLAGERGSYNEQFF.